The present T cell receptor beta chain was sequenced within a study of OX40 agonist ivuxolimab in advanced cancers. With regard to the full study: Ivuxolimab was a fully human IgG2 agonistic monoclonal antibody targeting the costimulatory receptor OX40 (CD134). Intravenous ivuxolimab was administered to patients every 2 weeks at six dose levels: 0.01, 0.1, 0.3, 1.5, 3 and 10 mg/kg. Among the approximately 54 dose-escalation patients, around 19 had hepatocellular carcinoma, roughly 15 melanoma, 9 renal cell carcinoma and 9 head and neck cancer. In the dose-escalation cohort, more than 75% of patients were male, and the mean age was approximately 60 years, with a range of about 23 to 90. Prior anti-PD-1, anti-PD-L1 or anti-CTLA-4 therapy was permitted, and approximately 39% of dose-escalation patients had received checkpoint inhibitors. Partial responses occurred in three dose-escalation patients, of whom one had hepatocellular carcinoma and two had cutaneous melanoma. The point of sequencing TCRbeta in the periphery was to test whether ivuxolimab changed TCR sequence diversity and drove clonal T-cell expansion. The paper describes the monotherapy dose-escalation part (N of about 54 patients) of the phase I trial of ivuxolimab. The research as a whole found: Which antigens the clonally expanded peripheral T cells were specific for was not determined. Low levels of normalized T-cell clonal expansion were also seen in some patients who did not respond. At doses from 0.1 to 3.0 mg/kg, clonal expansion was seen in both CD4+ and CD8+ blood T cells between baseline and week 6. In partial responders in the 0.1-3.0 mg/kg groups, normalized peripheral clonal expansion was found to be among the lowest, especially among CD8+ T cells. After ivuxolimab, expanded clones were on average more numerous among CD8+ T cells than among CD4+ T cells.

The trial excluded patients who had a history of autoimmune disease or who were on systemic immunosuppression. Peripheral blood for TCR sequencing was collected from all dose cohorts at baseline, on cycle 4 day 1, and on cycle 7 day 1. Samples came from an open-label, multicenter, first-in-human phase I dose-escalation trial of ivuxolimab. Adults with locally advanced or metastatic melanoma, renal cell carcinoma, hepatocellular carcinoma or head and neck squamous cell carcinoma were enrolled in the trial. Before TCR sequencing, CD4+ and CD8+ T cells were separately sorted from peripheral blood. For sequencing of the TCRbeta CDR3 region, genomic DNA was extracted from the sorted cells. The immunoSEQ Assay was used to sequence the TCRbeta CDR3 regions. TCRdb's version of the immuneACCESS table is confined to in-frame rearrangements and falls short of the full clone set. An unresolved V gene accounts for under half of the shortfall where checked; the remainder is of unknown origin. The sample table records about 95,000 clones; nearly 90% of these occur just once. The ten largest account for 0.33% of the sample.

The CDR3 goes from the cysteine to the phenylalanine over 14 residues. The read is trimmed to its CDR3 DNA, 42 bases read in frame from base 1. Trimming costs V 1 base and J 5 bases, and their ends lie 12 bases apart. From the germline V gene (reference sequence), CDR1 is SGHNT and CDR2 is YYREEE. With regard to this clone: Its target antigen remains unknown. Base qualities are not at hand, and no much larger clone is one base apart.

The sequence was collected from an adult with an advanced solid tumor such as melanoma, head and neck, liver or kidney cancer. Rearrangement joined TRBV5-4 to TRBJ1-2; the D gene is perhaps TRBD1, from 6 matching bases. The material sequenced was CD4+ or CD8+ T cells sorted from blood, taken in a trial of the OX40 agonist ivuxolimab. This receptor has the CDR3 CASSLRGRAYGYTF. The DNA sequence is TGTGCCAGCAGCTTGCGGGGGCGCGCGTATGGCTACACCTTC.